Each of the 15 T cell receptor beta chains below was sequenced from the same sample in a study of cytomegalovirus exposure and HLA in healthy donors. The PCR contained 60 Vbeta and 13 Jbeta primers. TCRdb keeps only in-frame clones here, not all; method: immunoSEQ multiplex PCR. The sample consists of some 130,000 clones, around 79% of them appearing once. Sequenced input: PBMCs. The origin of the receptors is a man in his forties in good health and CMV-seropositive.

This sequence joins TRBV11-2 and TRBJ2-4, with a weak D call TRBD2 (6 bases). The CDR3 is 14 amino acids. V was shortened by 2 bases and J by 5 bases, with 10 bases between the two germline ends. Germline CDR1 SGHAT, CDR2 FQNNGV. CDR3 in amino acids: CASSLFGGENIQYF. Here the CDR3 DNA reads TGTGCCAGCAGCTTATTCGGCGGGGAAAACATTCAGTACTTC. The full variable domain, completed using reference TRBV11-2 and TRBJ2-4, is EAGVAQSPRYKIIEKRQSVAFWCNPISGHATLYWYQQILGQGPKLLIQFQNNGVVDDSQLPKDRFSAERLKGVDSTLKIQPAKLEDSAVYLCASSLFGGENIQYFGAGTRLSVL.

The genes are TRBV27 and TRBJ1-2; 8 bases match TRBD1. V gave up 5 bases and J gave up 4 bases; unmatched junction bases: 12. The CDR3 contains 16 residues. Looked up from germline, CDR1 is MNHEY and CDR2 is SMNVEV (reference sequence). CDR3 sequence: CASSPAYRGGIYGYTF. For the CDR3, the DNA is TGTGCCAGCAGTCCAGCCTACAGGGGGGGGATCTATGGCTACACCTTC.

V usage is TRBV15 and J usage is TRBJ1-2; tentatively, D is TRBD1 (6 bases). V was shortened by 1 base and J by 0 bases, with 12 bases between the two germline ends. This CDR3 is built from 16 residues. The germline V gene has CDR1 LNHNV and CDR2 YYDKDF (reference sequence). CDR3 in DNA: TGTGCCACCAGCAGAGTGGGGGGGGCTCCTAACTATGGCTACACCTTC. As protein: CATSRVGGAPNYGYTF. The entire variable domain, with the rest obtained from reference TRBV15 and TRBJ1-2, is as follows: DAMVIQNPRYQVTQFGKPVTLSCSQTLNHNVMYWYQQKSSQAPKLLFHYYDKDFNNEADTPDNFQSRRPNTSFCFLDIRSPGLGDTAMYLCATSRVGGAPNYGYTFGSGTRLTVV.

CDR3 in amino acids: CASSTWDRGPLAFF. DNA of the CDR3: TGTGCCAGCAGCACATGGGACAGGGGGCCGTTAGCTTTCTTT. The chain joins TRBV5-6 to TRBJ1-1; 12 positions match TRBD1. The trim removed 4 bases at V and 10 bases at J, leaving 8 bases unmatched. Germline CDR1 is SGHDT and CDR2 is YYEEEE. The CDR3 spans 14 residues.

The genes are TRBV28 and TRBJ1-2; D remains unclear. The V end was cut by 5 bases, the J end by 4 bases, with 8 bases between. This CDR3 is built from 12 residues. From germline, CDR1 is MDHEN and CDR2 SYDVKM. The CDR3 coding sequence is TGTGCCAGCAGTCTAAGTATCTATGGCTACACCTTC. Protein product: CASSLSIYGYTF.

This clone was counted a single time. The chain links TRBV15 to TRBJ2-1; possibly TRBD2 for D (6 bases). Trimming took off 1 base at V and 8 bases at J, with 21 bases between the two ends. The CDR3 totals 17 residues. Germline V gives CDR1 LNHNV, CDR2 YYDKDF (reference sequence). Written as DNA, the CDR3 is TGTGCCACCAGCAGAGTCGGAGGGACTCAAATTCCCGATGAGCAGTTCTTC. This gives the protein CATSRVGGTQIPDEQFF.

V gene TRBV6-6 combines with J gene TRBJ2-1; 8 bases map to TRBD2. The CDR3 runs to 12 residues. Germline loops: CDR1 MNHNY, CDR2 SVGAGI (reference sequence). J was trimmed by 8 bases and V by 7 bases; bases with no gene match: 4. The CDR3 DNA is TGTGCCAGCACTCCCGGGGGGGATGAGCAGTTCTTC. Translating it yields CASTPGGDEQFF.

This rearrangement joins TRBV10-1 to TRBJ2-5, with D possibly matching TRBD2 (6 bases). The germline V gene has CDR1 WNHNN and CDR2 SYGVQD (reference sequence). V was shortened by 0 bases and J by 2 bases, with 7 bases between the two germline ends. CDR3 length: 14 amino acids. The CDR3 nucleotides are TGCGCCAGCAGTGAGTCGGGGGGTCAAGAGACCCAGTACTTC. This encodes CASSESGGQETQYF.

The chain joins TRBV6-1 to TRBJ2-1; maybe TRBD1 (5 bases). Trimming removed 8 bases at V and 4 bases at J, with 12 bases between. Germline V gene data show CDR1 as MNHNS and CDR2 as SASEGT. This CDR3 region has 13 residues. CDR3 loop: CASGQGPYNEQFF. The CDR3 nucleotides read TGTGCCAGCGGGCAGGGCCCGTACAATGAGCAGTTCTTC.

This clone was recorded once. V and J are TRBV6-5 and TRBJ2-5; maybe TRBD2 (7 bases). Germline V gives CDR1 MNHEY, CDR2 SVGAGI. V lost 0 bases and J 2 bases, leaving 13 bases between the germline ends. The CDR3 extends over 16 amino acids. The CDR3 DNA reads as TGTGCCAGCAGTTACTCAGGGGGGGCGGGACAAGAGACCCAGTACTTC. This translates into CASSYSGGAGQETQYF.

CDR3 nucleotide sequence: TGTGCCAGCAGGACGAGAGGGGGAGCTAATGAAAAACTGTTTTTT. This encodes CASRTRGGANEKLFF. This chain links TRBV27 with TRBJ1-4; D possibly corresponds to TRBD1 (6 bases). Trimming shortened V by 6 bases and J by 3 bases, and 14 bases separated the two germline ends. CDR3 length equals 15 residues. In germline, CDR1 is MNHEY, CDR2 SMNVEV (reference sequence).

The genes are TRBV5-1 and TRBJ2-2, with 8 bases aligning to TRBD1. The trim removed 4 bases at V and 7 bases at J, leaving 12 bases unmatched. Germline V CDR1 and CDR2: SGHRS, YFSETQ. CDR3 length: 16 residues. DNA for the CDR3: TGCGCCAGCAGCATCCGGGACAGGCTTAAGTACGGGGAGCTGTTTTTT. Protein sequence: CASSIRDRLKYGELFF.

This clone came up a few times. This sequence joins TRBV5-6 and TRBJ1-1; a possible D gene is TRBD1 (6 bases). Looked up from germline, CDR1 is SGHDT and CDR2 is YYEEEE. The CDR3 has 12 amino acids. V was shortened by 0 bases and J by 7 bases, with 7 bases between the two germline ends. Written as DNA, the CDR3 is TGTGCCAGCAGCTTGGGGGGGCTTGAAGCTTTCTTT. As protein: CASSLGGLEAFF.

V gene TRBV7-9 combines with J gene TRBJ1-5, with D maybe TRBD1 (6 bases). Germline V gives CDR1 SEHNR, CDR2 FQNEAQ (reference sequence). Trimming shortened V by 0 bases and J by 5 bases, and 11 bases separated the two germline ends. The CDR3 runs to 15 residues. As DNA, the CDR3 is TGTGCCAGCAGCTTAGCGGGGGCTGGAGATCAGCCCCAGCATTTT. It translates to CASSLAGAGDQPQHF.

CDR3 nucleotides: TGTGCCAGCAGCTCCGGGAAGGCCTACGAGCAGTACTTC. Amino acid sequence: CASSSGKAYEQYF. The chain has TRBV14 and TRBJ2-7; a weak D match, TRBD2 (5 bases). CDR1 is SGHDN and CDR2 is FVKESK in the germline V gene. The length of the CDR3 is 13 residues. V was pared by 5 bases and J by 2 bases, with 10 bases between.